This TCR beta chain was retrieved from a study of identical twins. General study findings and limits: Compared with models, monozygotic twins showed more out-of-frame TCR alpha sharing. Abundant beta clonotypes from cord blood had fewer insertions, unlike memory repertoires, which showed none. Analyses based on zero insertions could be partly confounded by invariant MAIT and iNKT cells.

This clonotype was found many times. Its antigen is not known. A universal primer binding site was introduced by template switching. The final cDNA contained unique molecular identifiers. TCRdb reprocessed the 5' RACE reads via MiXCR and lists one record per CDR3 protein. In the table there are 1.5 million to 2 million distinct CDR3 sequences, less than 40% of which are singletons. Per the germline V gene, CDR1 is LGHDT and CDR2 is YNNKEL (reference sequence). V gave up 3 bases and J gave up 2 bases, with 5 bases separating them. The CDR3 sequence is 12 residues long. Sequencing was done on a sample of cord blood. This sequence was found in a newborn girl in good health. The chain carries TRBV3-1 and TRBJ2-7, with D possibly matching TRBD2 (5 bases). Here the CDR3 reads CASSQTTYEQYF. The CDR3 bases are TGTGCCAGCAGCCAGACTACCTACGAGCAGTACTTC.